This is a list of T cell receptor beta chains from one sample in a study of blood T cell repertoires in COVID-19. TCRdb keeps only in-frame clones here, not all; method: immunoSEQ multiplex PCR. The top ten hold roughly 0.7% of the sample, which has around 480,000 clones, 75% to 90% seen once. Sequences were obtained from PBMCs or T cells enriched from blood (not recorded which). The receptors here all came from a woman aged 18-29 years who had recovered from COVID-19. Both conserved end residues are trimmed from each CDR3.

j_call v_call cdr3_aa
TRBJ1-1 TRBV21-1 ASSKEATEAF
TRBJ1-1 TRBV11-2 ASSLYRDMNTEAF
TRBJ2-3 TRBV30 AWTDRRGPGTQY
TRBJ2-1 TRBV7-2 ASSGIAGGLSYNEQF
TRBJ1-2 TRBV19 ASSYFPAGNYGYT
TRBJ2-2 TRBV7-8 ASSLGLPGLGGELF
TRBJ1-5 TRBV19 ASTGGNQPQH
TRBJ1-2 TRBV30 AWSVSQPPDYT
TRBJ2-1 TRBV2 ASSRTSGDNEQF
TRBJ1-4 TRBV9 ASSAGGQDSNEKLF
TRBJ2-1 TRBV18 ASSPLGTGGSEQF
TRBJ2-5 TRBV11-3 ASSSMSGLAGWYQETQY
TRBJ2-3 TRBV15 ATSRDTSRAGRDTQY
TRBJ2-5 TRBV12-5 ASGLPRLAGRQETQY
TRBJ1-2 TRBV11-2 ASSLVAGRGYT
TRBJ2-7 TRBV3-1/TRBV3-2 ASSHASGQGIYEQY
TRBJ1-4 TRBV6-6 ASSYHTGRGEKLF
TRBJ1-1 TRBV5-1 ASSLAPGNTEAF
TRBJ1-1 TRBV12-3/TRBV12-4 ASSSQGFTEAF
TRBJ1-5 TRBV21-1 ASPREGAMSNQPQH
TRBJ1-5 TRBV28 ASSPRGFNQPQH
TRBJ1-2 TRBV5-1 ASSLAAPDSLYT
TRBJ2-3 TRBV5-1 ASSSPGLAGGRDTQY
TRBJ1-2 TRBV4-1 ASSPTREGNGEGYT
TRBJ1-2 TRBV12-3/TRBV12-4 ASSVSGYIGYT
TRBJ2-2 TRBV6-2/TRBV6-3 ASSYDRNTGELF
TRBJ2-3 TRBV9 ASSGGDYSDTQY
TRBJ1-5 TRBV30 AWSRGADQPQH
TRBJ1-2 TRBV13 ASSLWRGYGYT
TRBJ2-7 TRBV9 ASSAGLYSYEQY
TRBJ1-2 TRBV27 ASSLSQGAANGYT
TRBJ2-1 TRBV27 ASRSLAGGHNEQF
TRBJ2-5 TRBV10-1 ASTGSKTQY
TRBJ2-3 TRBV29-1 SVLRGGSWTDTQY
TRBJ2-2 TRBV3-1/TRBV3-2 ASSFLVPRRDGELF
TRBJ1-1 TRBV6-5 ASRPGTGYTEAF
TRBJ1-1 TRBV28 ASSTNEGRAF
TRBJ2-5 TRBV5-4 ASSAPGGGRETQY
TRBJ2-1 TRBV19 ASADSHNEQF
TRBJ2-7 TRBV2 ASRPGLAGFYEQY
TRBJ1-3 TRBV28 ASSIYRDREGNTIY